The T cell receptor beta chain described here comes from a study of Ad26.COV2.S vaccination and SARS-CoV-2 variants. Study information: The study gave Ad26.COV2.S intramuscularly, once or twice 56 days apart.

The sample holds one count of this clone. Its antigen is unknown. Some clones are missing from TCRdb's copy, which holds only in-frame ones; the method was immunoSEQ multiplex PCR. The sample contains about 680,000 clones, about 90% of which appear only once. Whole-study findings and limits: Using TCR breadth and depth analyses may have led to underestimated total T cell responses. With respect to non-spike TCR breadth, vaccine and placebo recipients were similar. Vaccinees displayed broader spike-specific TCR repertoires than placebo recipients.

Regarding treatment: 19 received Ad26.COV2.S at low or high dose, single or two shots; several received placebo; per-sample allocation not given. The samples date from day 63 after the first vaccine or placebo injection. This CDR3 region has 15 residues. Germline V gene data show CDR1 as SGHRS and CDR2 as YFSETQ. Trimming took 3 bases from V and 11 from J; bases not matched to a gene: 13. This sequence joins TRBV5-1 and TRBJ2-3, with 9 nucleotides matching TRBD1. The source of this sequence is a person between 18 and 65 years old who received the Ad26.COV2.S COVID-19 vaccine or a placebo. The starting material was peripheral blood, obtained in a trial of Ad26.COV2.S vaccine versus placebo. The CDR3, as DNA: TGCGCCAGCAGCTCGCCGGGACAGGGAATTTCGATGCAGTATTTT. Its translation: CASSSPGQGISMQYF.